This T cell receptor (beta chain) was found in a study of post-analysis software for immune sequencing data. Study background: There were relapsing-remitting, secondary progressive and progressive-relapsing multiple sclerosis among the disease courses included. The study, taken as a whole, reports: Clustering by F measure revealed strong co-clustering among samples prepared together in one batch. Versus controls, multiple sclerosis patients showed significantly lower diversity (normalized Chao1). Patients had higher frequencies than controls of roughly five TRBV segments, including TRBV5-6, TRBV5-1 and TRBV20-1.

Unique molecular identifiers featured in each of the TCR beta cDNA libraries. T cells, about 0.95 to 10 million of them, yielded some 500,000 cDNA molecules. In TCRdb, the PCR reads were re-called with MiXCR into one record per CDR3 protein. The table has roughly 200,000 distinct CDR3 sequences, 29% seen once. This CDR3 comprises 15 residues. Germline V gene lookup returns CDR1 DFQATT and CDR2 SNEGSKA (reference sequence). As to this clonotype: Antigen unknown. A read error is possible here, since a much larger clone lies one base away.

The rearrangement links TRBV20-1 to TRBJ2-4; perhaps TRBD1 as D (5 bases). The J call may be incorrect, as the DNA end agrees better with TRBJ2-7. The receptor comes from a girl between 2 and 17 years old with multiple sclerosis. The source material was blood. CDR3 protein: CSAPRVRPLDNEQYF. The CDR3 region has the DNA TGCAGTGCTCCACGTGTGCGCCCTCTGGACAACGAGCAGTACTTC.